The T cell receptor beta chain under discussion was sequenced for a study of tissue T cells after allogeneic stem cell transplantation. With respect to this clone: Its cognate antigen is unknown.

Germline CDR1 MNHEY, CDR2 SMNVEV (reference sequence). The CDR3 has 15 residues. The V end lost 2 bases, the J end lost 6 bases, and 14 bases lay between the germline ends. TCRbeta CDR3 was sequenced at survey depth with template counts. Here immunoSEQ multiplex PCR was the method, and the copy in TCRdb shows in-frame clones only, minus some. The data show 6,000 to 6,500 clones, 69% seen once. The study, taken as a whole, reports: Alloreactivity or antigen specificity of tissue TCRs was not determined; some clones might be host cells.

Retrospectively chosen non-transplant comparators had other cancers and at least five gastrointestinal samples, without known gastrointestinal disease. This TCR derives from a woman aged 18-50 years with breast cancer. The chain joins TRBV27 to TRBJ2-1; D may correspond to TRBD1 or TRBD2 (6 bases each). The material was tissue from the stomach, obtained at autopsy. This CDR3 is CASSLRGVGVNEQFF. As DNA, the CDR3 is TGTGCCAGCAGTTTAAGGGGGGTAGGGGTCAATGAGCAGTTCTTC.